The 13 T cell receptor beta chains listed next were all sequenced from one sample in a study of cytomegalovirus exposure and HLA in healthy donors. Researchers ran the PCR with 60 Vbeta and 13 Jbeta primers. Data came from immunoSEQ multiplex PCR; TCRdb stores just in-frame clones and leaves some out. The repertoire holds 100,000 to 150,000 clones, around 78% seen once, with around 4% in the top ten. Input material: PBMCs. Source of these receptors: a man aged 40-49 years in good health and CMV-seronegative.

This sequence joins TRBV4-1 and TRBJ1-6; 7 nucleotides agree with TRBD1. This CDR3 is 20 amino acids long. CDR1 and CDR2 (germline): MGHRA, YSYEKL. Unmatched junction bases numbered 12, after V lost 1 base and J lost 0 bases. CDR3 protein: CASSQGPGGGQSSYNSPLHF. Written as DNA, the CDR3 is TGCGCCAGCAGCCAAGGTCCAGGGGGAGGACAGAGCTCCTATAATTCACCCCTCCACTTT.

V gene TRBV27 combines with J gene TRBJ1-1, with D maybe TRBD1 (6 bases). V gave up 5 bases and J gave up 2 bases, with 15 bases separating them. This CDR3 spans 15 amino acids. Germline V CDR1 and CDR2: MNHEY, SMNVEV (reference sequence). This CDR3 is CASSGGGWGNTEAFF. Here the CDR3 DNA reads TGTGCCAGCAGTGGGGGCGGGTGGGGCAACACTGAAGCTTTCTTT.

The J gene is TRBJ1-1, the V gene TRBV18, with D possibly TRBD1 on 5 matching bases. The germline V gene encodes CDR1 KGHSH and CDR2 LQKENI. The CDR3 runs to 15 residues. The V end was cut by 1 base, the J end by 1 base, with 10 bases between. For the CDR3, the DNA is TGTGCCAGCTCACCACAGGGAGGGGAGAACACTGAAGCTTTCTTT. Translated, it gives CASSPQGGENTEAFF.

This clone is a singleton in its sample. V is TRBV7-6 and J is TRBJ1-1, with 7 bases matching TRBD1. CDR1 is SGHVS, CDR2 FNYEAQ, per germline. The CDR3 runs to 15 residues. V dropped 5 bases and J dropped 4; count of bases not matched to a gene: 10. The chain's CDR3 is CASSPRQGVVTEAFF. CDR3 bases: TGTGCCAGCAGCCCCCGACAGGGCGTTGTCACTGAAGCTTTCTTT.

The V gene is TRBV11-2, the J gene TRBJ2-1, with 8 bases that match TRBD1. With 3 bases clipped from V and 2 bases from J, the junction kept 9 bases outside the gene matches. Per germline, CDR1 SGHAT and CDR2 FQNNGV. This CDR3 is 17 amino acids long. Here the CDR3 reads CASSLTGARLPYNEQFF. CDR3 DNA: TGTGCCAGCAGCTTGACAGGGGCTCGTCTACCCTACAATGAGCAGTTCTTC.

The genes are TRBV6-5 and TRBJ1-2, with TRBD1 matching over 9 bases. CDR1 MNHEY and CDR2 SVGAGI come from the germline V gene. The V segment lost 4 bases and the J segment 6 bases; nucleotides outside the gene matches: 6. The CDR3 totals 14 residues. CDR3 residues: CASSSLDRGNGYTF. The CDR3 bases are TGTGCCAGCAGTTCCTTGGACAGGGGAAATGGCTACACCTTC.

The chain combines TRBV5-4 with TRBJ1-1; 7 bases agree with TRBD1. This CDR3 is 17 amino acids long. Germline V CDR1 and CDR2: SGHNT, YYREEE (reference sequence). The trim removed 4 bases at V and 0 bases at J, leaving 12 bases unmatched. This CDR3 reads CASSPARSGTVNTEAFF. The CDR3 DNA is TGTGCCAGCAGCCCAGCACGATCCGGGACAGTGAACACTGAAGCTTTCTTT.

CDR3 DNA: TGTGCCAGCAGCCCACTCCCGTTTGAAGCTTTCTTT. Residues: CASSPLPFEAFF. This chain connects TRBV7-9 to TRBJ1-1, with D unresolved. Germline CDR1 is SEHNR and CDR2 is FQNEAQ (reference sequence). V shed 5 bases and J shed 7 bases, with 11 bases lying between them. The CDR3 is 12 residues long.

The rearrangement joins TRBV12-5 to TRBJ2-7, with 8 bases matching TRBD1. CDR3 length: 13 amino acids. Looked up from germline, CDR1 is LGHNT and CDR2 is FRNRAP. With V trimmed by 3 bases and J by 3 bases, 1 base remained unmatched. The CDR3 sequence is CASGFDRGYEQYF. DNA for the CDR3: TGTGCTAGTGGTTTTGACAGGGGCTACGAGCAGTACTTC.

This chain joins TRBV5-1 and TRBJ2-5; D ambiguous. CDR3 length: 12 amino acids. Germline V gene data show CDR1 as SGHRS and CDR2 as YFSETQ. V was trimmed by 4 bases and J by 1 base, leaving 5 bases between them. Here the CDR3 DNA reads TGCGCCAGCAGCGTCTTCCAAGAGACCCAGTACTTC. Translation gives CASSVFQETQYF.

V and J are TRBV2 and TRBJ1-2; possibly TRBD1 for D (6 bases). Trimming took 6 bases from V and 7 from J, leaving 18 bases between them. The CDR3 is 14 residues long. Germline CDR1 reads SNHLY; CDR2 reads FYNNEI. The CDR3 reads CASRRGPPAGGYTF. In DNA form, the CDR3 reads TGTGCCAGCAGGCGGGGGCCGCCGGCGGGTGGCTACACCTTC.

The rearrangement joins TRBV5-1 to TRBJ2-2; the D is unclear. V was pared by 2 bases and J by 4 bases, with 12 bases between. There are 15 residues in the CDR3. CDR1 and CDR2 from the germline V gene are SGHRS and YFSETQ. CDR3 loop: CASSFRQMGTGELFF. CDR3 DNA: TGCGCCAGCAGCTTTAGACAAATGGGCACCGGGGAGCTGTTTTTT.

The rearrangement links TRBV19 to TRBJ2-7; 7 bases are a match to TRBD1. The CDR3 contains 17 residues. Germline lookup yields CDR1 LNHDA and CDR2 SQIVND (reference sequence). With 6 bases clipped from V and 1 base from J, the junction kept 15 bases outside the gene matches. The chain's CDR3 is CASSLTSGAGGSYEQYF. The CDR3 DNA reads as TGTGCCAGTAGCTTAACGAGTGGGGCAGGGGGATCCTACGAGCAGTACTTC.